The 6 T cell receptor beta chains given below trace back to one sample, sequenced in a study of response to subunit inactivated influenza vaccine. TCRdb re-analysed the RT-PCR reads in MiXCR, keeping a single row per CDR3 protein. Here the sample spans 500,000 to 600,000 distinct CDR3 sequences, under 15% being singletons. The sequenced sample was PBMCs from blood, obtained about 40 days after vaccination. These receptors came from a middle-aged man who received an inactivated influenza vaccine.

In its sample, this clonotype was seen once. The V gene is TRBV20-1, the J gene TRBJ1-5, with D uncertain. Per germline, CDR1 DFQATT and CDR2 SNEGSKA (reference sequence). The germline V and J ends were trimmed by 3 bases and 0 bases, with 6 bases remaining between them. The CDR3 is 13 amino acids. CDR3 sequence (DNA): TGCAGTGCTAGGGCAGTTAGCAATCAGCCCCAGCATTTT. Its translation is CSARAVSNQPQHF.

CDR3 protein: CASSEDGLTYEQYF. CDR3 DNA: TGCGCCAGCAGCGAGGACGGTTTGACCTACGAGCAGTACTTC. This chain connects TRBV5-1 to TRBJ2-7; D remains unclear. CDR1 is SGHRS, CDR2 YFSETQ, per germline. With 4 bases removed from V and 2 bases from J, the gap between germline ends came to 13 bases. The CDR3 consists of 14 residues.

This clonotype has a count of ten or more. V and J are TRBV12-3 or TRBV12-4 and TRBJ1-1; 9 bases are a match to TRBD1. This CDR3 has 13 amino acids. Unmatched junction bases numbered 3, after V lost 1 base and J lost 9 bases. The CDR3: CASSLDGQGKAFF. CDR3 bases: TGTGCCAGCAGTTTAGATGGACAGGGGAAAGCTTTCTTT.

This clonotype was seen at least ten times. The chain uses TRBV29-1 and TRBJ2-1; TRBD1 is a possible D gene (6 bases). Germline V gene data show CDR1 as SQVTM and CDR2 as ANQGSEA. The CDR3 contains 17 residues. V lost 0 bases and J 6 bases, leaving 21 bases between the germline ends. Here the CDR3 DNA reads TGCAGCGTTGAAGACAACTACAGGGCGAGATGGGTCAATGAGCAGTTCTTC. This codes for CSVEDNYRARWVNEQFF.

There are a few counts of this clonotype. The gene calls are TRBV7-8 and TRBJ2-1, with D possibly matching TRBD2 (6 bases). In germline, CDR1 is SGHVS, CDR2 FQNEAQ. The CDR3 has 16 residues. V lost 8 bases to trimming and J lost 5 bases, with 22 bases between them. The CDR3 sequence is CASAQRRDPMDNEQFF. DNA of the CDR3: TGTGCCAGCGCTCAAAGGAGGGATCCTATGGACAATGAGCAGTTCTTC.

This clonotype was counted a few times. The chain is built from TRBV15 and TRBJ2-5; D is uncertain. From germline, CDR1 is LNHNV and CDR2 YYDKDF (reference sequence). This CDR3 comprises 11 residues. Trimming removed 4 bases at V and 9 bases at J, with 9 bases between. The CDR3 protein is CATSNDGSQYF. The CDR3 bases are TGTGCCACCAGCAACGACGGGTCCCAGTACTTC.